This T cell receptor beta chain was observed in a study of technical replicates of blood from four donors. The trim removed 5 bases at V and 0 bases at J, leaving 8 bases unmatched. The germline V gene has CDR1 MNHEY and CDR2 SMNVEV (reference sequence). The CDR3 covers 16 residues. Clones were read by immunoSEQ multiplex PCR, and TCRdb kept only the in-frame ones, dropping some. This sample has 80,000 to 95,000 clones, with nearly 95% found just once. Sequencing used T cells isolated from PBMCs. The chain couples TRBV27 to TRBJ2-7; TRBD1 aligns across 9 bases. The sequence came from a human donor in good health. CDR3 loop: CASSPTGQGYSYEQYF. The CDR3 DNA reads TGTGCCAGCAGTCCGACGGGACAGGGATACTCCTACGAGCAGTACTTC.